The next 2 T cell receptor beta chains were all read from a single sample in a study of patients and donors after allogeneic stem cell transplantation (TCRdb year 2020). Library preparation used RT-PCR. TCRdb records NextSeq 550 as the sequencer. Clones were called with MiXCR by TCRdb after fastp trimmed the public reads at Q25, and only in-frame beta chains were retained. Identical CDR3 proteins give one entry, which carries the most common genes and DNA. The table for this sample lists roughly 180,000 distinct CDR3 sequences; about 40% of them were counted only once. Together, the top ten hold approximately 32% of the sample. Sample: blood, either unsorted or a sorted T cell fraction (not recorded which). These receptors originate from a human donor who was either an allogeneic HSCT recipient or a stem cell or donor lymphocyte infusion donor (not recorded which). It is not recorded whose cells these are; they may come from a transplant donor.

The rearrangement uses TRBV30 and TRBJ1-1; D is uncertain. V lost 4 bases to trimming and J lost 7 bases, with 7 bases between them. The CDR3 spans 10 residues. Germline assignment: CDR1 GTSNPN and CDR2 SVGIG (reference sequence). CDR3 in amino acids: CAWIHFEAFF. For the CDR3, the DNA is TGTGCCTGGATCCATTTTGAAGCTTTCTTT.

CDR3 region: CSAPTSVSTDTQYF. CDR3 in DNA: TGCAGTGCTCCGACTAGCGTAAGCACAGATACGCAGTATTTT. V and J are TRBV20-1 and TRBJ2-3, with 8 bases aligning to TRBD2. The length of the CDR3 is 14 residues. Per germline, CDR1 DFQATT and CDR2 SNEGSKA (reference sequence). Trimming at V came to 5 bases and at J to 0 bases, leaving 4 bases not matched to a gene.